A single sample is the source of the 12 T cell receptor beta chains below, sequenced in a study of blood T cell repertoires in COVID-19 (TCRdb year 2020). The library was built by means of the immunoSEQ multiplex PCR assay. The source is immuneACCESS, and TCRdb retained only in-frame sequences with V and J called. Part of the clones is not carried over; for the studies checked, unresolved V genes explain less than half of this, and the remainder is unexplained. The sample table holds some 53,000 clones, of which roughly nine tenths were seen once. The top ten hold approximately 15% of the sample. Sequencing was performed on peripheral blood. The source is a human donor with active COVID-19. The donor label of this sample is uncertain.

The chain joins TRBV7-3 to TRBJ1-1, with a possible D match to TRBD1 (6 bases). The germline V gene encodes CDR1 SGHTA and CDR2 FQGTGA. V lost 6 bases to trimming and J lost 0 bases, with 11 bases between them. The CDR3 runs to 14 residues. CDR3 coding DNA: TGTGCCAGCAGGAGCGGACAGCTGAACACTGAAGCTTTCTTT. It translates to CASRSGQLNTEAFF.

The DNA for the CDR3 is TGTGCCAGCAGCCTGAGTGCAGGGGTCTATGGCTACACCTTC. It yields the protein CASSLSAGVYGYTF. The chain employs TRBV7-8 and TRBJ1-2; a weak D match, TRBD1 (6 bases). The germline gives CDR1 SGHVS, CDR2 FQNEAQ. The CDR3 covers 14 residues. The V end was cut by 5 bases, the J end by 4 bases, with 14 bases between. The full variable domain, its missing parts supplied by reference TRBV7-8 and TRBJ1-2, is GAGVSQSPRYKVAKRGQDVALRCDPISGHVSLFWYQQALGQGPEFLTYFQNEAQLDKSGLPSDRFFAERPEGSVSTLKIQRTQQEDSAVYLCASSLSAGVYGYTFGSGTRLTVV.

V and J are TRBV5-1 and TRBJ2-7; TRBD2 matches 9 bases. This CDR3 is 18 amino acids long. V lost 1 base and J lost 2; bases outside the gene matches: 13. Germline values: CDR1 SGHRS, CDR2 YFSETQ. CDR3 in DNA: TGCGCCAGCAGCTTGTCTAAAGCGGGGGGCTCGACTGCCTACGAGCAGTACTTC. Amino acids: CASSLSKAGGSTAYEQYF.

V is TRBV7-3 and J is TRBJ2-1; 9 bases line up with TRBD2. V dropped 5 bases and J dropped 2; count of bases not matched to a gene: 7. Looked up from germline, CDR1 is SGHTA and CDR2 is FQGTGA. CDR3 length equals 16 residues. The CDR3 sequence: CASSPNSGGPYNEQFF. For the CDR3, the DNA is TGTGCCAGCAGCCCTAACAGCGGGGGGCCCTACAATGAGCAGTTCTTC.

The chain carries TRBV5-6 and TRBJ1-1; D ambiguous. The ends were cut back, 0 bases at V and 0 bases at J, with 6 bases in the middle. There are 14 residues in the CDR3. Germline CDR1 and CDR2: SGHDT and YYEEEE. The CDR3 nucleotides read TGTGCCAGCAGCTTGGAACAGATGAACACTGAAGCTTTCTTT. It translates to CASSLEQMNTEAFF. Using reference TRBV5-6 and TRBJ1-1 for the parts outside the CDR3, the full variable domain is DAGVTQSPTHLIKTRGQQVTLRCSPKSGHDTVSWYQQALGQGPQFIFQYYEEEERQRGNFPDRFSGHQFPNYSSELNVNALLLGDSALYLCASSLEQMNTEAFFGQGTRLTVV.

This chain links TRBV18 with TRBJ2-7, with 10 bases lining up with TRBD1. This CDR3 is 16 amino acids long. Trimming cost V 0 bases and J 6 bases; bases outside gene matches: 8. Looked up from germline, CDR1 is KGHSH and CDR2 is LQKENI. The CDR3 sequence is CASSPPGRQGASEQYF. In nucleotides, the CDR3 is TGTGCCAGCTCACCACCGGGGAGACAGGGGGCATCCGAGCAGTACTTC.

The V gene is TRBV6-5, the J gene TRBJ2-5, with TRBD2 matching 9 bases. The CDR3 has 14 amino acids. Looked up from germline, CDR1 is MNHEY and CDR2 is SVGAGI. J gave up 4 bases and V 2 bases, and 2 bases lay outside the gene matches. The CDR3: CASSYGLASETQYF. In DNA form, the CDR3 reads TGTGCCAGCAGTTACGGACTAGCGTCAGAGACCCAGTACTTC.

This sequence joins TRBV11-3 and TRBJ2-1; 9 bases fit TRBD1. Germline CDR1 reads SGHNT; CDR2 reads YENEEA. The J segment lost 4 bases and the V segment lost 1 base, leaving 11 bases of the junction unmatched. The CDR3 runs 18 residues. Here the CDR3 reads CASSLGGIGTGIYNEQFF. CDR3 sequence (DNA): TGTGCCAGCAGCTTAGGGGGCATAGGGACAGGGATTTACAATGAGCAGTTCTTC.

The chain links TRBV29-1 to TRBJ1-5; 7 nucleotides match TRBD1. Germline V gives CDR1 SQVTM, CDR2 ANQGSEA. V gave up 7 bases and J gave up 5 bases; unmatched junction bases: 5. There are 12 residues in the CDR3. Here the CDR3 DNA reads TGCAGCGCGGGACAGTCCGATCAGCCCCAGCATTTT. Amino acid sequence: CSAGQSDQPQHF.

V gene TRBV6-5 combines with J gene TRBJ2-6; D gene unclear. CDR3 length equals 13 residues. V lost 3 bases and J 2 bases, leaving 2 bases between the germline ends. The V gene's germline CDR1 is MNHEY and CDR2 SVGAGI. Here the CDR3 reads CASSYTGANVLTF. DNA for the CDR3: TGTGCCAGCAGTTATACTGGGGCCAACGTCCTGACTTTC.

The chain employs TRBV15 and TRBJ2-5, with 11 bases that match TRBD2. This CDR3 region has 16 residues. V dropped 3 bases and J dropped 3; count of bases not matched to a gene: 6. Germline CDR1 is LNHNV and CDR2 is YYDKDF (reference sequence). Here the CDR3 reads CATSRGTGLAEETQYF. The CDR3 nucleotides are TGTGCCACCAGCAGGGGAACGGGACTAGCGGAAGAGACCCAGTACTTC.

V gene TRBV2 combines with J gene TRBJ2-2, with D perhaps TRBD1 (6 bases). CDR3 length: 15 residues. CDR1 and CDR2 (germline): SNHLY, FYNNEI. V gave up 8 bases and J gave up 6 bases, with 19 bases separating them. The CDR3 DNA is TGTGCCAGCTCGGCCCACACAGGGTATCCCGGGGAGCTGTTTTTT. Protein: CASSAHTGYPGELFF.